The present T cell receptor (beta chain) was sequenced within a study of shared clonotypes between healthy human individuals. Study-level points and caveats: Genetic and exposure-history diversity was limited by the few donors. The study sampled only blood, and tissue repertoires likely differ.

Unsorted PBMC DNA underwent sequencing on ten immunoSEQ deep assay plates. Repertoires were generated with immunoSEQ multiplex PCR, while TCRdb's copy carries only in-frame clones and drops some. Of approximately 500,000 clones in the sample, more than 75% were seen once. The CDR3 spans 15 residues. V dropped 1 base and J dropped 3 bases, with 11 bases sitting between them. Germline CDR1 is SEHNR and CDR2 is FQNEAQ (reference sequence). All participating donors were Caucasian adults from Nashville, Tennessee. This clone was found a few times. Antigen: not known. This TCR was recovered from a woman between 40 and 50 years old in good health. Some clones in this sample may be carry-over from other donors' samples. This chain links TRBV7-9 with TRBJ2-3; D might be TRBD2 (6 bases). Sample: PBMCs. The CDR3 nucleotides are TGTGCCAGCAGCTTAGGCAGGGCGGGGACAGATACGCAGTATTTT. It specifies CASSLGRAGTDTQYF. Full variable domain (remainder filled in from reference TRBV7-9 and TRBJ2-3): DTGVSQNPRHKITKRGQNVTFRCDPISEHNRLYWYRQTLGQGPEFLTYFQNEAQLEKSRLLSDRFSAERPKGSFSTLEIQRTEQGDSAMYLCASSLGRAGTDTQYFGPGTRLTVL.